This TCR beta chain originates from a study of blood T cell repertoires in COVID-19. The protocol was immunoSEQ multiplex PCR, while the TCRdb copy is restricted to in-frame clones and leaves out a portion. The top ten clones hold roughly 6.8% of a sample with about 150,000 clones, around 84% of them seen once. The CDR3 is 13 amino acids. V was shortened by 3 bases and J by 10 bases, with 12 bases between the two germline ends. Looked up from germline, CDR1 is KGHDR and CDR2 is SFDVKD. The genes are TRBV24-1 and TRBJ2-1; D might be TRBD2 (7 bases). The source of this sequence is a woman aged 45-59 years in a cohort sampled during active or convalescent COVID-19. Sample: peripheral blood. The DNA for the CDR3 is TGTGCCACCAGTGATCTCGGGGGGCTCGAGCAGTTCTTC. The encoded protein is CATSDLGGLEQFF.